This T cell receptor (beta chain) was identified during a study of T-cell reconstitution after alpha-beta-depleted transplantation in children. As it was prepared, the TCRbeta library received unique molecular identifiers. TCRdb independently ran MiXCR on the PCR reads; one entry per CDR3 protein. The sample lists roughly 100,000 distinct CDR3 sequences, approximately 6% occurring once. The CDR3 contains 14 residues. Germline-derived CDR1 and CDR2 are GTSNPN and SVGIG (reference sequence). J was trimmed by 2 bases and V by 3 bases; bases with no gene match: 6. This clonotype appeared a few times. Its antigen is as yet unknown. The study's findings and limits: From newly produced T cells came most of the T-cell counts and diversity one year after transplant. Several hundred rapidly expanded clones from non-depleted graft cells reportedly supplied alpha-beta T cells about two months post-transplant. TCRbeta diversity was high at day 60 in some patients (a result of surviving recipient T cells and thymic progenitors).

The sequencing used PBMCs, mostly from graft donor cells, collected 60 days after TCRalphabeta/CD19-depleted stem cell transplant. The clonotype originates from a female patient between 2 and 10 years old who had a stem cell transplant for Fanconi anemia, so the T cells may come from the graft donor. The chain is built from TRBV30 and TRBJ2-7, with 8 bases matching TRBD1. This CDR3 is CAWSRTGTPYEQYF. DNA of the CDR3: TGTGCCTGGAGCAGGACAGGGACTCCCTACGAGCAGTACTTC.